This T cell receptor beta chain originates from a study of blood T cell repertoires in COVID-19. Study-level background: Samples came from the United States, Italy and Spain, spanning acute and convalescent COVID-19. Sources were T cells, B-cell-depleted T cells, or PBMCs; the material itself was cDNA or gDNA.

The V and J ends lost 3 bases and 4 bases respectively, with 6 bases between them. Germline V gene lookup returns CDR1 MDHEN and CDR2 SYDVKM. The CDR3 is made up of 13 amino acids. This clone has at least ten counts. In the original analysis: Reference gene primer amplification in the assay estimated nucleated cell counts. The table came from immunoSEQ multiplex PCR; TCRdb's copy has only in-frame clones and leaves some out. Clone size and V and J calls were adopted from that table, with D and trimming inferred from the DNA. The sample shows under 250,000 clones, 75% to 85% of them seen only once. This clonotype was sampled from a woman aged 70-85 years with COVID-19, enrolled during active disease. Specimen: peripheral blood. The chain combines TRBV28 with TRBJ2-2; D is unclear. The DNA of the CDR3 is TGTGCCAGCAGTTTTTTACTCACCGGGGAGCTGTTTTTT. As protein: CASSFLLTGELFF.